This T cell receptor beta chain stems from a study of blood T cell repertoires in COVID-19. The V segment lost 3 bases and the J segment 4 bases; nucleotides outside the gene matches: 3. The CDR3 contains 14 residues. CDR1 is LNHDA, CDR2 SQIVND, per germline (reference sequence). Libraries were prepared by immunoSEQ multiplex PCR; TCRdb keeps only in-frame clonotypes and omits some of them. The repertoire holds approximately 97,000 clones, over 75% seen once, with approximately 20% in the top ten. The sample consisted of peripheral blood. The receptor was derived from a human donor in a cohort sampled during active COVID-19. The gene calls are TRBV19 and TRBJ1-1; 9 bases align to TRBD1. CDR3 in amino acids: CASSITGGRTEAFF. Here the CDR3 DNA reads TGTGCCAGTAGTATCACAGGGGGCCGCACTGAAGCTTTCTTT.